The clone carrying this T cell receptor beta chain has at least ten counts. What it binds is not known. In building TCR beta libraries, iRepertoire HTBI primers were used together with Arm-PCR of CDR3 regions. Each CDR3 protein is one row after TCRdb ran MiXCR on the multiplex PCR reads. This table holds about 430,000 distinct CDR3 sequences, about 15% found once. These data come from a study of regulatory T cells in long-lasting Graves disease. Study-level results: Lower TCR diversity was seen in persistent Graves' patients than in newly diagnosed ones.

This sample's time point: newly diagnosed GD, antithyroid drugs for less than 3 months. The TCR library was made from RNA extracted from PBMCs. The germline V gene has CDR1 MNHNS and CDR2 SASEGT. The CDR3 is made up of 16 amino acids. Trimming left V 3 bases short and J 1 base short, with 16 bases between. The same specimen was also included in a second study, on T cells in Graves' hyperthyroidism and ophthalmopathy.

Source: peripheral blood mononuclear cells (PBMCs), taken at new diagnosis, from a patient treated with antithyroid drugs. The origin of this receptor is a woman in her thirties or forties with Graves disease. V is TRBV6-1 and J is TRBJ2-7, with a possible D match to TRBD2 (6 bases). The CDR3 DNA reads as TGTGCCAGCAGTGACGGCTGGGCGGGACTTTCCTACGAGCAGTACTTC. Translated: CASSDGWAGLSYEQYF.